The rows below give T cell receptor beta chains drawn from one sample of a study of blood T cell repertoires in COVID-19. Measured with immunoSEQ multiplex PCR; TCRdb has only the in-frame clones, and not every one. The top ten hold roughly 4% of the sample, which has some 330,000 clones, roughly 90% seen once. Sequenced input: peripheral blood. These receptors all stem from a woman aged 45-59 years with active or convalescent COVID-19. Both conserved end residues are part of each CDR3. The D gene is left open where the match is weak. Some rows mark clone size as missing; the rest say once, few, many or name a class of expanded clone.

abundance: -
j_gene: TRBJ2-7
d_gene: TRBD1
v_gene: TRBV2
CDR3nt: TGTGCCAGCATGAGTGGGTTAAAGACAGGGGCGCAGTACGAGCAGTACTTC
CDR3aa: CASMSGLKTGAQYEQYF

abundance: -
j_gene: TRBJ2-7
d_gene: -
v_gene: TRBV6-2/TRBV6-3
CDR3nt: TGTGCCAGCAGTTACCAAGGGGGTTGGTTCCCCTACGAGCAGTACTTC
CDR3aa: CASSYQGGWFPYEQYF

abundance: few
j_gene: TRBJ1-2
d_gene: TRBD1
v_gene: TRBV27
CDR3nt: TGTGCCAGCAGTTTAGTTACAGGGGCCCCCTTGTATGGCTACACCTTC
CDR3aa: CASSLVTGAPLYGYTF

abundance: -
j_gene: TRBJ2-1
d_gene: TRBD1
v_gene: TRBV6-5
CDR3nt: TGTGCGTTTAGAACGGGACAGACGCCAGAGCAGTTCTTC
CDR3aa: CAFRTGQTPEQFF

abundance: -
j_gene: TRBJ1-1
d_gene: TRBD1
v_gene: TRBV7-2
CDR3nt: TGTGCCAGCAGCCAGGGACAGGGCATGAACACTGAAGCTTTCTTT
CDR3aa: CASSQGQGMNTEAFF

abundance: -
j_gene: TRBJ2-7
d_gene: TRBD2
v_gene: TRBV10-2
CDR3nt: TGCGCCAGCATAAGTAGCGGGAGGGCCTCGGACGAGCAGTACTTC
CDR3aa: CASISSGRASDEQYF

abundance: -
j_gene: TRBJ1-6
d_gene: -
v_gene: TRBV4-3
CDR3nt: TGCGCCAGCAGCCAAAAGTTGAGGGATTCACCCCTCCACTTT
CDR3aa: CASSQKLRDSPLHF

abundance: -
j_gene: TRBJ2-3
d_gene: TRBD2
v_gene: TRBV7-8
CDR3nt: TGTGCCAGCAGCCCCTGGACTAGCAGCACAGATACGCAGTATTTT
CDR3aa: CASSPWTSSTDTQYF

abundance: -
j_gene: TRBJ1-6
d_gene: -
v_gene: TRBV28
CDR3nt: TGTGCCAGCAGTTCAGCGTATAATTCACCCCTCCACTTT
CDR3aa: CASSSAYNSPLHF

abundance: many
j_gene: TRBJ1-2
d_gene: -
v_gene: TRBV24-1
CDR3nt: TGTGCCACCAGTGCCTCGGACAGAGCCAGCTATGGCTACACCTTC
CDR3aa: CATSASDRASYGYTF

abundance: -
j_gene: TRBJ1-3
d_gene: TRBD1
v_gene: TRBV6-5
CDR3nt: TGTGCCAGCAGTTACTCACAGGGGAAGGTTGGAAACACCATATATTTT
CDR3aa: CASSYSQGKVGNTIYF

abundance: once
j_gene: TRBJ1-2
d_gene: TRBD1
v_gene: TRBV19
CDR3nt: TGTGCCAGTAGACCCGGGACAGGGGATGGCTATGGCTACACCTTC
CDR3aa: CASRPGTGDGYGYTF

abundance: -
j_gene: TRBJ2-1
d_gene: TRBD2
v_gene: TRBV11-2
CDR3nt: TGTGCCAGCAGCGATAGCGGGGGGGCATTGAATGAGCAGTTCTTC
CDR3aa: CASSDSGGALNEQFF

abundance: -
j_gene: TRBJ2-7
d_gene: TRBD1
v_gene: TRBV6-2/TRBV6-3
CDR3nt: TGTGCCAGCAGTTACCCAGGGACAGCCGCACTACGAATTGGTGAGCAGTACTTC
CDR3aa: CASSYPGTAALRIGEQYF

abundance: -
j_gene: TRBJ1-6
d_gene: TRBD1
v_gene: TRBV19
CDR3nt: TGTGCCGGCCCGACAGGGGGCAATGGGTCCTATAATTCACCCCTCCACTTT
CDR3aa: CAGPTGGNGSYNSPLHF

abundance: few
j_gene: TRBJ1-1
d_gene: -
v_gene: TRBV28
CDR3nt: TGTGCCAGCAGTCCAGGAGGACAGTTCAGTTTCTTT
CDR3aa: CASSPGGQFSFF

abundance: -
j_gene: TRBJ2-7
d_gene: TRBD2
v_gene: TRBV5-4
CDR3nt: TGTGCCAGCAGCTTGGCTAGCGGGGCCCGGGGGAGGGGCGAGCAGTACTTC
CDR3aa: CASSLASGARGRGEQYF

abundance: -
j_gene: TRBJ2-7
d_gene: -
v_gene: TRBV23-1
CDR3nt: TGCGCCAGCAGTCAATCAGAGTGGGCAGGATGGTACGAGCAGTACTTC
CDR3aa: CASSQSEWAGWYEQYF

abundance: few
j_gene: TRBJ2-1
d_gene: -
v_gene: TRBV19
CDR3nt: TGTGCCAGTAGCCTTAAGGGGGAACGGGAGCAGTTCTTC
CDR3aa: CASSLKGEREQFF

abundance: -
j_gene: TRBJ2-2
d_gene: TRBD2
v_gene: TRBV7-3
CDR3nt: TGTGCCAGCAGCTTCACCGGGACTAGCCTCGGAGAGCTGTTTTTT
CDR3aa: CASSFTGTSLGELFF

abundance: -
j_gene: TRBJ1-6
d_gene: -
v_gene: TRBV15
CDR3nt: TGTGCCACCAGGAGAGCCCCGGTTAATTCACCCCTCCACTTT
CDR3aa: CATRRAPVNSPLHF

abundance: -
j_gene: TRBJ1-1
d_gene: TRBD1
v_gene: TRBV15
CDR3nt: TGTGCCACCAGCAAAGGACAGGGGGCGCACACTGAAGCTTTCTTT
CDR3aa: CATSKGQGAHTEAFF

abundance: -
j_gene: TRBJ1-2
d_gene: TRBD1
v_gene: TRBV19
CDR3nt: TGTGCCAGTAGTATTGAGGGACAGGGGGTTGGTAACTATGGCTACACCTTC
CDR3aa: CASSIEGQGVGNYGYTF

abundance: -
j_gene: TRBJ1-1
d_gene: -
v_gene: TRBV9
CDR3nt: TGTGCCAGCAGCGTGGGGCATATGAACACTGAAGCTTTCTTT
CDR3aa: CASSVGHMNTEAFF

abundance: -
j_gene: TRBJ2-2
d_gene: TRBD1
v_gene: TRBV4-3
CDR3nt: TGCGCCAGCAGCCAAGAAACAGCAGGGGGCGGGGAGCTGTTTTTT
CDR3aa: CASSQETAGGGELFF

abundance: -
j_gene: TRBJ2-3
d_gene: TRBD2
v_gene: TRBV7-2
CDR3nt: TGTGCCAGCAGCTTAGTCTGGACTAGCGGGGGGGCCCCAGATACGCAGTATTTT
CDR3aa: CASSLVWTSGGAPDTQYF

abundance: -
j_gene: TRBJ1-1
d_gene: -
v_gene: TRBV5-1
CDR3nt: TGCGCCAGCAGTTCGTCACGGGGATATGACACTGAAGCTTTCTTT
CDR3aa: CASSSSRGYDTEAFF

abundance: -
j_gene: TRBJ1-1
d_gene: -
v_gene: TRBV3-1/TRBV3-2
CDR3nt: TGTGCCAGCAGCCAAGGGGGCCTTACACATGAAGCTTTCTTT
CDR3aa: CASSQGGLTHEAFF

abundance: -
j_gene: TRBJ1-3
d_gene: -
v_gene: TRBV11-2
CDR3nt: TGTGCCAGCATACAGACCTCCGGAAACACCATATATTTT
CDR3aa: CASIQTSGNTIYF

abundance: -
j_gene: TRBJ2-1
d_gene: -
v_gene: TRBV14
CDR3nt: TGTGCCAGCAGCCAAGATACCAGCGGACTTTACAATGAGCAGTTCTTC
CDR3aa: CASSQDTSGLYNEQFF

abundance: -
j_gene: TRBJ1-2
d_gene: -
v_gene: TRBV20-1
CDR3nt: TGCAGTGCTAGTGAACAGGCGAACTATGGCTACACCTTC
CDR3aa: CSASEQANYGYTF

abundance: -
j_gene: TRBJ2-5
d_gene: TRBD2
v_gene: TRBV25-1
CDR3nt: TGTGCCAGCAGCGGGAGGTGGCGGGAGACCCAGTACTTC
CDR3aa: CASSGRWRETQYF

abundance: -
j_gene: TRBJ1-3
d_gene: -
v_gene: TRBV19
CDR3nt: TGTGCCAGTAGTTGGGGGCGCTCTGGAAACACCATATATTTT
CDR3aa: CASSWGRSGNTIYF

abundance: -
j_gene: TRBJ1-5
d_gene: -
v_gene: TRBV30
CDR3nt: TGTGCCTGGAGTCCGTGGGGGAGAGGGGGTTATAGCAATCAGCCCCAGCATTTT
CDR3aa: CAWSPWGRGGYSNQPQHF

abundance: -
j_gene: TRBJ2-3
d_gene: TRBD2
v_gene: TRBV27
CDR3nt: TGTGCCAGCAGTCTTCTAGCGGGAGCTCCCACAGATACGCAGTATTTT
CDR3aa: CASSLLAGAPTDTQYF

abundance: -
j_gene: TRBJ1-5
d_gene: -
v_gene: TRBV19
CDR3nt: TGTGCCAGTAATGGGGGGACTAGCAATCAGCCCCAGCATTTT
CDR3aa: CASNGGTSNQPQHF

abundance: -
j_gene: TRBJ1-1
d_gene: TRBD1
v_gene: TRBV27
CDR3nt: TGTGCCAGCAGTACCACAGGGGGCAGATTGGACACTGAAGCTTTCTTT
CDR3aa: CASSTTGGRLDTEAFF

abundance: -
j_gene: TRBJ1-3
d_gene: TRBD1
v_gene: TRBV7-6
CDR3nt: TGTGCCAGCAGACAAGGGACAGGCCAAGGGAGAAACACCATATATTTT
CDR3aa: CASRQGTGQGRNTIYF

abundance: -
j_gene: TRBJ1-5
d_gene: TRBD1
v_gene: TRBV28
CDR3nt: TGTGCCAGCAATGGGGGACAGGGGGCGAATCAGCCCCAGCATTTT
CDR3aa: CASNGGQGANQPQHF

abundance: once
j_gene: TRBJ2-7
d_gene: TRBD2
v_gene: TRBV6-1
CDR3nt: TGTGCCAGCAGTGAGGTAGCGGGCGGACTATGGGAGCAGTACTTC
CDR3aa: CASSEVAGGLWEQYF

abundance: once
j_gene: TRBJ2-2
d_gene: -
v_gene: TRBV29-1
CDR3nt: TGCAGCGTTGACAGGGGCGCAAGCGGGGAGCTGTTTTTT
CDR3aa: CSVDRGASGELFF

abundance: -
j_gene: TRBJ2-1
d_gene: TRBD2
v_gene: TRBV5-5
CDR3nt: TGTGCCAGCAGCTTTTCCCCGTATAGCGGGAGTGGCAATGAGCAGTTCTTC
CDR3aa: CASSFSPYSGSGNEQFF

abundance: -
j_gene: TRBJ2-7
d_gene: -
v_gene: TRBV6-5
CDR3nt: TGTGCCAGCAAGGGGGGGATCTCCTACGAGCAGTACTTC
CDR3aa: CASKGGISYEQYF

abundance: -
j_gene: TRBJ1-6
d_gene: -
v_gene: TRBV23-1
CDR3nt: TGCGCCAGCAGTCAATCGAGGGTCCTTCGGGAGGTTGGCTCCTATAATTCACCCCTCCACTTT
CDR3aa: CASSQSRVLREVGSYNSPLHF

abundance: -
j_gene: TRBJ2-3
d_gene: -
v_gene: TRBV20-1
CDR3nt: TGCAGTGCCGGGATCACAGATACGCAGTATTTT
CDR3aa: CSAGITDTQYF

abundance: -
j_gene: TRBJ1-2
d_gene: -
v_gene: TRBV3-1/TRBV3-2
CDR3nt: TGTGCCAGCAGTCAAGCAGAGGGCTATGGCTACACCTTC
CDR3aa: CASSQAEGYGYTF

abundance: -
j_gene: TRBJ2-3
d_gene: TRBD2
v_gene: TRBV5-4
CDR3nt: TGTGCCAGCAGCCCCGCGGGACTAGCTACAGATACGCAGTATTTT
CDR3aa: CASSPAGLATDTQYF